These 6 T cell receptor beta chains share one sample of origin, sequenced in a study of blood T cell repertoires in COVID-19. Some clones are missing from TCRdb's copy, which holds only in-frame ones; the method was immunoSEQ multiplex PCR. The sample consists of 350,000 to 400,000 clones, more than 85% of them appearing once. Sequenced input: PBMCs or T cells enriched from blood (not recorded which). The origin of the receptors is a middle-aged woman who had been exposed to COVID-19.

V and J are TRBV15 and TRBJ1-5, with a tentative D call TRBD1 (5 bases). Trimming pared 1 base from V and 1 base from J, leaving 20 bases between. This CDR3 is built from 19 residues. Germline values: CDR1 LNHNV, CDR2 YYDKDF (reference sequence). CDR3 coding DNA: TGTGCCACCAGCAGAGCCTCCGGACAAGAGACCCCGAGCAATCAGCCCCAGCATTTT. Translating gives CATSRASGQETPSNQPQHF.

The CDR3 spells CASSGTSGGLGEQFF. CDR3 nucleotides: TGTGCCAGCAGTGGGACTAGCGGGGGGTTAGGTGAGCAGTTCTTC. The chain carries TRBV2 and TRBJ2-1; TRBD2 matches at 14 bases. The germline V gene has CDR1 SNHLY and CDR2 FYNNEI. The trim removed 4 bases at V and 9 bases at J, leaving 5 bases unmatched. The CDR3 covers 15 residues.

The rearrangement uses TRBV5-6 and TRBJ2-7; a weak D match, TRBD1 (5 bases). Germline CDR1 reads SGHDT; CDR2 reads YYEEEE. This CDR3 region has 13 residues. V shed 3 bases and J shed 0 bases, with 7 bases lying between them. The CDR3 here is CASSWGNSYEQYF. In DNA, the CDR3 is TGTGCCAGCAGCTGGGGCAACTCCTACGAGCAGTACTTC.

The gene calls are TRBV6-5 and TRBJ1-1; D uncertain. V lost 6 bases to trimming and J lost 5 bases, with 13 bases between them. This CDR3 spans 13 amino acids. Per germline, CDR1 MNHEY and CDR2 SVGAGI. This CDR3 is CASSQPGGTEAFF. The CDR3 nucleotides read TGTGCCAGCAGCCAGCCGGGTGGGACTGAAGCTTTCTTT.

A remark on this clone: The same CDR3 also results from other DNA sequences found in this sample. The chain employs TRBV18 and TRBJ1-1; no clear D. The CDR3 length is 13 residues. The V gene's germline CDR1 is KGHSH and CDR2 LQKENI. The V end was cut by 2 bases, the J end by 0 bases, with 4 bases between. This CDR3 reads CASSPSMNTEAFF. The CDR3 DNA follows: TGTGCCAGCTCACCATCCATGAACACTGAAGCTTTCTTT.

A single count supports this clone. V and J are TRBV6-2 or TRBV6-3 and TRBJ1-5, with 7 bases aligning to TRBD1. The V and J ends lost 2 bases and 1 base, in that order; junction bases with no gene match: 5. The CDR3 contains 16 residues. Germline assignment: CDR1 MNHEY and CDR2 SVGEGT. The CDR3, as DNA: TGTGCCAGCAGTTACCCTAGACAGGGCAGCAATCAGCCCCAGCATTTT. This translates into CASSYPRQGSNQPQHF.